This T cell receptor beta chain was sequenced in a study of shared clonotypes between healthy human individuals. Study-wide findings and caveats: Compared with memory subsets, naive subsets generally had larger estimated richness.

As to this clone: Its cognate antigen is unknown.

The assay used deep level. The repertoire was sequenced with immunoSEQ multiplex PCR; TCRdb's copy has only in-frame clones and lacks some. The table lists about 2 million clones, 90% to 95% of them singletons, with roughly 0.13% in the top ten. None of the donors, who were healthy HIV-negative adults, had recently had acute infections or vaccinations. This TCR was recovered from a man between 18 and 35 years old in good health. Sequencing was carried out using naive CD4+ T cells sorted from blood. Subset: CD45RA+ positively selected.

The CDR3 sequence: CASSLGLAGENEQFF. CDR3 DNA: TGTGCCAGCAGCTTGGGACTAGCGGGAGAAAATGAGCAGTTCTTC. The genes are TRBV7-2 and TRBJ2-1; 14 bases are shared with TRBD2. Germline V gene data show CDR1 as SGHTA and CDR2 as FQGNSA. V lost 3 bases, J lost 7 bases, and 2 bases stayed unmatched. The CDR3 length is 15 residues.